Ten or more counts support the clone carrying this T cell receptor beta chain. The antigen is unknown. These data are taken from a study of T cell repertoires in cytomegalovirus infection. Across the study: It can be stated that public TCR beta signatures indicated CMV infection as well as a matching HLA type. Points from the study as a whole: Ex vivo, HLA-C-restricted CMV-specific TCR beta clonotypes prevailed over the rest of the response. Of the TCR beta families, the public ones yielded a cumulative frequency that identified carriers of CMV plus the relevant HLA.

Germline CDR1 reads MNHEY; CDR2 reads SVGEGT. The junction had 8 bases not matched to a gene; V was cut back by 6 bases and J by 2 bases. The CDR3 runs 15 residues. In TCRdb, the reads were re-called with MiXCR into one record per CDR3 protein. The sample yields hundreds of thousands of distinct CDR3 sequences, 15% to 20% seen once. This clonotype was obtained from a human donor in good health (CMV status not recorded). Some clones in this sample may be carry-over from other donors' samples. The chain has TRBV6-2 or TRBV6-3 and TRBJ2-7, with 9 bases fitting TRBD2. The specimen sequenced was PBMCs. In nucleotides, the CDR3 is TGTGCCAGCAGGGGCAGAGCGGGGGGTGCCTACGAGCAGTACTTC. This encodes CASRGRAGGAYEQYF.